The present T cell receptor (beta chain) was sequenced within a study of early T cells in non-severe SARS-CoV-2 infection. Study details: Whole-blood bulk RNA, unsorted, was sequenced, and chains were unpaired. General study findings and limits: In VDJdb matching, anti-spike CD8 responses were favored while private and CD4 specificities went missing.

This clonotype appeared a few times. What it binds is unknown. This CDR3 spans 13 amino acids. V was clipped by 4 bases and J by 3 bases, with 7 bases between them. CDR1 is SEHNR, CDR2 FQNEAQ, per germline (reference sequence). Individual cDNA molecules received unique molecular identifiers. TCRdb re-derived calls from the 5' RACE reads in MiXCR, one entry per CDR3 protein. The sample has about 40,000 distinct CDR3 sequences, approximately 5% seen once. The TCR originated in an adult who was a healthcare worker with PCR-confirmed SARS-CoV-2 infection or an uninfected control (not recorded which). The genes are TRBV7-9 and TRBJ1-3, with D uncertain. Sequenced material: whole blood. The CDR3 DNA sequence: TGTGCCAGCAGCTCAAGACGTGGAAACACCATATATTTT. Translating it yields CASSSRRGNTIYF. Supplemented by reference TRBV7-9 and TRBJ1-3, the full variable domain reads DTGVSQNPRHKITKRGQNVTFRCDPISEHNRLYWYRQTLGQGPEFLTYFQNEAQLEKSRLLSDRFSAERPKGSFSTLEIQRTEQGDSAMYLCASSSRRGNTIYFGEGSWLTVV.